This T cell receptor (beta chain) stems from a study of cytomegalovirus exposure and HLA in healthy donors. PCR used 60 Vbeta primers and 13 Jbeta primers. The assay was immunoSEQ multiplex PCR, and TCRdb's table has in-frame clones only and misses some. The data contain 130,000 or so clones, 77% of them singletons. Trimming cost V 6 bases and J 9 bases, with 17 bases left between them. Germline V gene sequence: CDR1 GTSNPN, CDR2 SVGIG (reference sequence). The CDR3 runs to 12 residues. Sample: PBMCs. The rearrangement links TRBV30 to TRBJ2-5, with a possible D match to TRBD2 (5 bases). The clonotype was recovered from a woman aged 35 to 49 in good health and CMV-seronegative. The CDR3 loop reads CACPGYSQAQYF. The CDR3 DNA is TGTGCCTGCCCGGGGTATTCCCAGGCCCAGTACTTC.